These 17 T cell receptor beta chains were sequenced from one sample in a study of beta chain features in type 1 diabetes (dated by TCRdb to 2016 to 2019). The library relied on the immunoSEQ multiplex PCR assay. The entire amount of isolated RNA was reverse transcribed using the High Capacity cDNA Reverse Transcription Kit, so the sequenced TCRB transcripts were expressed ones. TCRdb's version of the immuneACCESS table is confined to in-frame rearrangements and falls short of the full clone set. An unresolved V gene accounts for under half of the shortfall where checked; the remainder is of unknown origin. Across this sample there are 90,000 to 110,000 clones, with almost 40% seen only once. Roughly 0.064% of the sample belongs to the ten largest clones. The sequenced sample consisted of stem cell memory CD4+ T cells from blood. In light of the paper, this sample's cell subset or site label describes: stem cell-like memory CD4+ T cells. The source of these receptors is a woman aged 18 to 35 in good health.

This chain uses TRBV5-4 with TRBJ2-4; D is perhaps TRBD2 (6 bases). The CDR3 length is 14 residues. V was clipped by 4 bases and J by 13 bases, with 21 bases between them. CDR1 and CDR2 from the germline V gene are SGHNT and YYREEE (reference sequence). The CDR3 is CASSPRRDAYPQYF. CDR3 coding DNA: TGTGCCAGCAGCCCCCGGCGGGACGCATATCCCCAGTACTTC. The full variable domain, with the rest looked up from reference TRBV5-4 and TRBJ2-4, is ETGVTQSPTHLIKTRGQQVTLRCSSQSGHNTVSWYQQALGQGPQFIFQYYREEENGRGNFPPRFSGLQFPNYSSELNVNALELDDSALYLCASSPRRDAYPQYFGAGTRLSVL.

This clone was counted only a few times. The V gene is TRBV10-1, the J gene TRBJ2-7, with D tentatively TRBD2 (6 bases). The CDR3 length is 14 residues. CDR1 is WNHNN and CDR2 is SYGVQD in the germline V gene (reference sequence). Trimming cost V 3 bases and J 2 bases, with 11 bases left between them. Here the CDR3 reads CASSDTSNTYEQYF. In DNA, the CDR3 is TGCGCCAGCAGTGATACTAGCAATACCTACGAGCAGTACTTC.

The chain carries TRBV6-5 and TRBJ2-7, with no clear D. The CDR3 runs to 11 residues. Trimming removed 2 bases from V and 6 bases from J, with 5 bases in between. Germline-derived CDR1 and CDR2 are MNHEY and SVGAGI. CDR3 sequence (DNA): TGTGCCAGCAGTTACGTCGGCGAGCAGTACTTC. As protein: CASSYVGEQYF.

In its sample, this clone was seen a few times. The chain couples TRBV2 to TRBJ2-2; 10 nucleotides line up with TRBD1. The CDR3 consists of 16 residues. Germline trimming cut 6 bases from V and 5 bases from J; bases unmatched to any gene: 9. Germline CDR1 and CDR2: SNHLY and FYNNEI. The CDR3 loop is CASRPNPGQGTGELFF. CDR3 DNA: TGTGCCAGCAGGCCGAACCCGGGACAGGGGACCGGGGAGCTGTTTTTT.

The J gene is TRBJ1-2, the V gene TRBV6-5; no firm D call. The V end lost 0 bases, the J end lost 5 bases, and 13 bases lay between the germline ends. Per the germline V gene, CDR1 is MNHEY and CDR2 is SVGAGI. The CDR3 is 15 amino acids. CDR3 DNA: TGTGCCAGCAGTTACTCTTCCCTCCCGGGATATGGCTACACCTTC. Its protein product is CASSYSSLPGYGYTF.

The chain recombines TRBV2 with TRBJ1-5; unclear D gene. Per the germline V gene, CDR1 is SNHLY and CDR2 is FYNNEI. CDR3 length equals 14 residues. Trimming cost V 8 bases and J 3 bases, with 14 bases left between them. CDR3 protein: CASSAGTSNQPQHF. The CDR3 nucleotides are TGTGCCAGCTCAGCGGGAACCTCCAATCAGCCCCAGCATTTT.

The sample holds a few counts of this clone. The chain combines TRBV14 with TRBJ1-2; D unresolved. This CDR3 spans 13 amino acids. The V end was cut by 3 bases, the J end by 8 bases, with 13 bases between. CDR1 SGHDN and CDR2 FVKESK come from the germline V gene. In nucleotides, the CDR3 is TGTGCCAGCAGCCAGCGCGGTCGAGGGGGCTACACCTTC. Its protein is CASSQRGRGGYTF.

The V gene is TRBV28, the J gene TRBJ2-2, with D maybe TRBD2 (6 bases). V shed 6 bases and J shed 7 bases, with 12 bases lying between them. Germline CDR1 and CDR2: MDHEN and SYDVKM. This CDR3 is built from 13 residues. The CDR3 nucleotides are TGTGCCAGCAGGACTTCTAGCGTCGGGGAGCTGTTTTTT. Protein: CASRTSSVGELFF.

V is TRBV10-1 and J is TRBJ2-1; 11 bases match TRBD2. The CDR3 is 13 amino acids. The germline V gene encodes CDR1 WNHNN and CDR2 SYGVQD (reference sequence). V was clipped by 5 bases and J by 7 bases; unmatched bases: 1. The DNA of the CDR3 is TGCGCCAGCAGTTCTAGCGGGAGGAATGAGCAGTTCTTC. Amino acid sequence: CASSSSGRNEQFF.

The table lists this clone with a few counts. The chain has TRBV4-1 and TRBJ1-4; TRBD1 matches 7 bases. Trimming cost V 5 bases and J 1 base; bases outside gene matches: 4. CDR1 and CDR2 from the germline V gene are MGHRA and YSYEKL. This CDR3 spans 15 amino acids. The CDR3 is CASSLRDRTNEKLFF. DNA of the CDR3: TGCGCCAGCAGCTTGCGGGACAGAACTAATGAAAAACTGTTTTTT.

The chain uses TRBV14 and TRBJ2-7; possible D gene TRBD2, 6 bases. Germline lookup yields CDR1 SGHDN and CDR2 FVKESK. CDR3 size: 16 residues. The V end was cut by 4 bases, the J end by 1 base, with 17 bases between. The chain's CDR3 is CASSPLPTSNSYEQYF. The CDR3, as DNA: TGTGCCAGCAGCCCCCTCCCGACTAGTAATTCCTACGAGCAGTACTTC.

The CDR3 DNA sequence: TGTGCCAGCAGTGTCGCAGGGCTAAGGGGTCAGCCCCAGCATTTT. Translated: CASSVAGLRGQPQHF. The gene calls are TRBV2 and TRBJ1-5, with D possibly TRBD1 on 5 matching bases. The CDR3 contains 15 residues. Germline loops: CDR1 SNHLY, CDR2 FYNNEI. Trimming removed 4 bases from V and 6 bases from J, with 16 bases in between.

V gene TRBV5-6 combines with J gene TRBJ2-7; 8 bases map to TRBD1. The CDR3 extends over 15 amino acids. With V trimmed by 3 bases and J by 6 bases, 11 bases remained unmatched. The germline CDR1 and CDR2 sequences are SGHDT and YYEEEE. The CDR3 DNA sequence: TGTGCCAGCAGCTATTTAGGACAGGGCATCGGCGAGCAGTACTTC. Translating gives CASSYLGQGIGEQYF.

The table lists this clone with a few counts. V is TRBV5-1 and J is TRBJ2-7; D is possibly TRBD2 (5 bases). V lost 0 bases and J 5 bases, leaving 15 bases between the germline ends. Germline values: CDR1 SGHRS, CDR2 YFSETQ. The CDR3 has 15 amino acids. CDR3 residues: CASSLERVTIHEQYF. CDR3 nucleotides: TGCGCCAGCAGCTTGGAGAGGGTCACAATCCACGAGCAGTACTTC.

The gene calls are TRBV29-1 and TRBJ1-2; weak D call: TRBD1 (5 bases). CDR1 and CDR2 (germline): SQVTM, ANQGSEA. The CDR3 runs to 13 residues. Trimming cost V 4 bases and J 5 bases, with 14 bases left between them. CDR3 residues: CSVVSGVDYGYTF. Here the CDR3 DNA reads TGCAGCGTTGTGTCGGGGGTAGATTATGGCTACACCTTC.

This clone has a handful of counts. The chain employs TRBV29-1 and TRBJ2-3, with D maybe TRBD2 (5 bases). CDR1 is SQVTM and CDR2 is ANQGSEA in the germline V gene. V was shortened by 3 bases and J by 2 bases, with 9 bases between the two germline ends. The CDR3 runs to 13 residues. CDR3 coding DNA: TGCAGCGTTGATTCGGGAATCACAGATACGCAGTATTTT. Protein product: CSVDSGITDTQYF.

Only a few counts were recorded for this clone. Here the CDR3 reads CASSPGRGLASNEQFF. As DNA, the CDR3 is TGTGCCAGCAGCCCAGGGCGGGGACTAGCAAGCAATGAGCAGTTCTTC. The chain carries TRBV7-3 and TRBJ2-1; TRBD2 agrees at 9 bases. Germline V gives CDR1 SGHTA, CDR2 FQGTGA. CDR3 size: 16 residues. With 5 bases clipped from V and 6 bases from J, the junction kept 11 bases outside the gene matches.